The 18 T cell receptor beta chains below come from one sample, sequenced in a study of identical twins. TCRdb used MiXCR to reprocess the 5' RACE reads, holding one entry per CDR3 protein. This sample carries nearly 900,000 distinct CDR3 sequences, approximately 13% of them seen once, and the ten largest clones take around 1.5%. A further study also used this sample, focusing on yellow fever vaccine responses in identical twins.

The specimen was PBMCs. All receptors come from a woman between 18 and 29 years old in good health.

The DNA for the CDR3 is TGCAGTGCCCTAGGGTTCGCGAACACCGGGGAGCTGTTTTTT. It yields the protein CSALGFANTGELFF. The chain has TRBV20-1 and TRBJ2-2; D gene ambiguous. The germline V gene encodes CDR1 DFQATT and CDR2 SNEGSKA (reference sequence). With 6 bases removed from V and 0 bases from J, the gap between germline ends came to 11 bases. The CDR3 is made up of 14 amino acids.

This chain uses TRBV6-1 with TRBJ2-3, with D possibly being TRBD1 (5 bases). The CDR3 contains 16 residues. Germline-derived CDR1 and CDR2 are MNHNS and SASEGT. V was shortened by 4 bases and J by 5 bases, with 19 bases between the two germline ends. As DNA, the CDR3 is TGTGCCAGCAGTGGACAGACGGTGCCCCGGGTAGATACGCAGTATTTT. It yields the protein CASSGQTVPRVDTQYF.

This clonotype was observed a few times. This chain joins TRBV3-1 and TRBJ2-5; 10 positions match TRBD1. The CDR3 runs to 16 residues. V shed 4 bases and J 5 bases; nucleotides not matched to a gene: 10. Per germline, CDR1 LGHDT and CDR2 YNNKEL (reference sequence). This chain's CDR3 is CASSPPDRGRVETQYF. The CDR3 nucleotides are TGTGCCAGCAGCCCACCCGACAGGGGGCGCGTGGAGACCCAGTACTTC.

This clonotype showed up just a few times. This rearrangement joins TRBV6-5 to TRBJ2-2; D not certain. V was pared by 0 bases and J by 5 bases, with 19 bases between. CDR1 MNHEY and CDR2 SVGAGI come from the germline V gene. The CDR3 runs 18 residues. The CDR3 coding sequence is TGTGCCAGCAGTTACTCGGGGTCCGGGTCTATTGGGACCGGGGAGCTGTTTTTT. Translating gives CASSYSGSGSIGTGELFF.

This clonotype was seen only a few times. This chain joins TRBV12-3 or TRBV12-4 and TRBJ2-3; 15 nucleotides agree with TRBD2. The length of the CDR3 is 19 residues. The ends lost 5 bases at V and 2 bases at J; junction bases unmatched: 11. The chain's CDR3 is CASSPWTSGRALNTDTQYF. CDR3 coding DNA: TGTGCCAGCAGTCCATGGACTAGCGGGAGGGCCCTAAACACAGATACGCAGTATTTT.

The sample holds a few counts of this clonotype. CDR3 residues: CASSYRDSRGYTF. In DNA form, the CDR3 reads TGTGCCAGCAGTTACCGGGACAGTCGAGGCTACACCTTC. The chain has TRBV28 and TRBJ1-2; TRBD1 agrees at 7 bases. Germline CDR1 MDHEN, CDR2 SYDVKM. Trimming removed 4 bases from V and 8 bases from J; junction bases left unmatched: 7. The CDR3 is 13 residues long.

This clonotype appeared a few times. The CDR3 loop is CASSSRSGRARETQYF. The DNA for the CDR3 is TGTGCCAGTAGTTCACGTAGCGGGAGAGCTAGAGAGACCCAGTACTTC. J is TRBJ2-5 and V is TRBV19; TRBD2 aligns across 9 bases. The trim removed 5 bases at V and 4 bases at J, leaving 11 bases unmatched. The length of the CDR3 is 16 residues. CDR1 LNHDA and CDR2 SQIVND come from the germline V gene (reference sequence). The variable domain in full, completed from reference TRBV19 and TRBJ2-5, reads DGGITQSPKYLFRKEGQNVTLSCEQNLNHDAMYWYRQDPGQGLRLIYYSQIVNDFQKGDIAEGYSVSREKKESFPLTVTSAQKNPTAFYLCASSSRSGRARETQYFGPGTRLLVL.

CDR3 residues: CSARATGLAGRGDIETQYF. In DNA form, the CDR3 reads TGCAGTGCTAGAGCGACGGGACTAGCGGGAAGGGGGGATATAGAGACCCAGTACTTC. V is TRBV20-1 and J is TRBJ2-5, with 13 bases lining up with TRBD2. This CDR3 contains 19 residues. The germline gives CDR1 DFQATT, CDR2 SNEGSKA (reference sequence). The V gene end was trimmed by 1 base and the J gene end by 4 bases; junction bases not matched to a gene: 15.

The V and J genes are TRBV10-3 and TRBJ2-3, with 7 bases fitting TRBD2. With V trimmed by 11 bases and J by 0 bases, 20 bases remained unmatched. Germline values: CDR1 ENHRY, CDR2 SYGVKD. The CDR3 length is 18 residues. The CDR3 DNA follows: TGTGCCGTCTCCGGGCGGAGTCTAGCGGCCTCTAGCACAGATACGCAGTATTTT. It codes for CAVSGRSLAASSTDTQYF.

The chain links TRBV18 to TRBJ2-1; 13 bases are a match to TRBD2. This CDR3 is 16 amino acids long. J gave up 9 bases and V 2 bases, and 7 bases lay outside the gene matches. Germline V gene sequence: CDR1 KGHSH, CDR2 LQKENI. CDR3 protein: CASSPSGTSGTPEQFF. The CDR3 coding sequence is TGTGCCAGCTCACCATCAGGGACTAGCGGGACTCCTGAGCAGTTCTTC.

This clonotype has a handful of counts. J is TRBJ2-3 and V is TRBV7-3; maybe TRBD2 (5 bases). Trimming removed 2 bases at V and 6 bases at J, with 12 bases between. CDR3 length equals 14 residues. Per the germline V gene, CDR1 is SGHTA and CDR2 is FQGTGA. This chain's CDR3 is CASSLRRAPDTQYF. Here the CDR3 DNA reads TGTGCCAGCAGCTTACGGCGGGCACCCGATACGCAGTATTTT.

Ten or more counts support this clonotype. V is TRBV4-1 and J is TRBJ1-5, with 7 bases identical to TRBD1. In germline, CDR1 is MGHRA, CDR2 YSYEKL. The V and J ends lost 4 bases and 3 bases, in that order; junction bases with no gene match: 6. This CDR3 region has 15 residues. The CDR3 region has the DNA TGCGCCAGCAGCCGGACACAGGGGAACAATCAGCCCCAGCATTTT. This sequence encodes CASSRTQGNNQPQHF.

In this sample, this clonotype turned up a few times. The chain uses TRBV10-1 and TRBJ2-3; 11 bases match TRBD2. The junction had 11 bases not matched to a gene; V was cut back by 7 bases and J by 5 bases. Germline CDR1 and CDR2: WNHNN and SYGVQD (reference sequence). CDR3 length: 16 residues. CDR3 coding DNA: TGCGCCAGCAATTCTGGGACTAGCGGCCGGGGAGATACGCAGTATTTT. It yields the protein CASNSGTSGRGDTQYF.

This clonotype was seen only a few times. This sequence joins TRBV27 and TRBJ2-7; unclear D gene. With 4 bases removed from V and 0 bases from J, the gap between germline ends came to 16 bases. Germline CDR1 is MNHEY and CDR2 is SMNVEV (reference sequence). CDR3 length: 16 residues. CDR3: CASSSARLVSSYEQYF. CDR3 coding DNA: TGTGCCAGCAGTTCAGCCCGCCTCGTTTCCTCCTACGAGCAGTACTTC.

Worth noting for this clonotype: The junction departs from the called germline gene at one end, perhaps through a read error. V and J are TRBV19 and TRBJ2-6; D is unclear. Per the germline V gene, CDR1 is LNHDA and CDR2 is SQIVND (reference sequence). CDR3 length: 17 amino acids. This chain's CDR3 is CASSIGGGSSGANVLTF. CDR3 in DNA: TGTGCAAGTAGTATAGGTGGCGGTTCCTCTGGGGCCAACGTCCTGACTTTC. The whole variable domain, remainder taken from reference TRBV19 and TRBJ2-6, is DGGITQSPKYLFRKEGQNVTLSCEQNLNHDAMYWYRQDPGQGLRLIYYSQIVNDFQKGDIAEGYSVSREKKESFPLTVTSAQKNPTAFYLCASSIGGGSSGANVLTFGAGSRLTVL.

This clonotype was seen a few times. V and J are TRBV6-1 and TRBJ2-3; 7 bases agree with TRBD2. CDR3 size: 14 residues. V lost 8 bases to trimming and J lost 3 bases; unmatched junction nucleotides: 8. Germline V gene lookup returns CDR1 MNHNS and CDR2 SASEGT. CDR3: CASLLRERTDTQYF. CDR3 bases: TGTGCCAGCCTTTTGCGGGAGCGGACAGATACGCAGTATTTT.

This clonotype was detected only a few times. The chain recombines TRBV12-3 or TRBV12-4 with TRBJ2-1; perhaps TRBD1 as D (6 bases). This CDR3 contains 12 residues. Trimming removed 4 bases at V and 9 bases at J, with 10 bases between. In nucleotides, the CDR3 is TGTGCCAGCAGTTCAACAGGGTTTGAGCAGTTCTTC. Protein sequence: CASSSTGFEQFF.

This clonotype was seen many times. The CDR3: CASRTGGTGELFF. CDR3 DNA: TGTGCCAGCAGGACAGGGGGCACCGGGGAGCTGTTTTTT. The V gene is TRBV28, the J gene TRBJ2-2, with TRBD1 matching over 9 bases. The germline V gene has CDR1 MDHEN and CDR2 SYDVKM. With 6 bases clipped from V and 4 bases from J, the junction kept 0 bases outside the gene matches. The CDR3 totals 13 residues.